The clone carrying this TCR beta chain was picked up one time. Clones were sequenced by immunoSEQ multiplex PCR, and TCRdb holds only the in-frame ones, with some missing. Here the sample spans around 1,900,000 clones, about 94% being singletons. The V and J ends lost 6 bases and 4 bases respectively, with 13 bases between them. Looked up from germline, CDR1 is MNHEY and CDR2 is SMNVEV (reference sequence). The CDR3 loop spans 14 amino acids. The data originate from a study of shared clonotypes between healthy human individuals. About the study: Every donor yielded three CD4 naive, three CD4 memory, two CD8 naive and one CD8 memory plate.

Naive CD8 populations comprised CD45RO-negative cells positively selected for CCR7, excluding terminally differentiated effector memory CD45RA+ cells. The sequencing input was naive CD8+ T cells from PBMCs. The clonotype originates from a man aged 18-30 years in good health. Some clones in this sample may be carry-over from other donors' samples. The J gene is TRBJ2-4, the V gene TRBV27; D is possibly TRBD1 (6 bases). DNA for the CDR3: TGTGCCAGCAGCCCCGGGACATGGAAAAACATTCAGTACTTC. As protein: CASSPGTWKNIQYF.